These T cell receptor beta chains were read from a single sample in a study of cytomegalovirus exposure and HLA in healthy donors. Using immunoSEQ multiplex PCR, the repertoire was profiled, and TCRdb retains in-frame clones only, with some absent. This sample has over 100,000 clones, with over 65% found just once. Sequencing used PBMCs. The receptors originated from a woman in her twenties or thirties in good health and CMV-seropositive. CDR3s include the opening cysteine and the closing phenylalanine or tryptophan. The D gene is left open where the match is weak. The listing skips clone size in some rows; elsewhere it reads once, few, many or a size class.

clone size	D gene	J gene	V gene	CDR3 protein	CDR3 DNA
NA	TRBD1	TRBJ1-6	TRBV9	CASSVEGTGVPLHF	TGTGCCAGCAGCGTAGAAGGGACAGGGGTACCCCTCCACTTT
NA	NA	TRBJ2-1	TRBV28	CASSLTSGIEQFF	TGTGCCAGCAGCTTAACAAGCGGTATTGAGCAGTTCTTC
NA	TRBD1	TRBJ1-2	TRBV4-2	CASSQDRQGVEGYTF	TGTGCCAGCAGCCAAGATCGACAGGGGGTTGAGGGCTACACCTTC
NA	NA	TRBJ2-3	TRBV30	CAWSWIASDTQYF	TGTGCCTGGAGTTGGATAGCTTCAGATACGCAGTATTTT
NA	NA	TRBJ1-1	TRBV27	CASSLSSPGEAFF	TGTGCCAGCAGTTTATCCAGCCCAGGGGAAGCTTTCTTT
NA	NA	TRBJ1-2	TRBV28	CASSLRAGNYGYTF	TGTGCCAGCAGTTTAAGGGCAGGGAACTATGGCTACACCTTC
NA	NA	TRBJ2-3	TRBV7-9	CASSLALAGANTDTQYF	TGTGCCAGCAGCTTAGCGCTGGCGGGGGCCAACACAGATACGCAGTATTTT
NA	NA	TRBJ1-1	TRBV30	CAWATILNTEAFF	TGTGCCTGGGCGACAATCTTGAACACTGAAGCTTTCTTT
NA	NA	TRBJ2-7	TRBV14	CASSQVKSRYEQYF	TGTGCCAGCAGCCAAGTCAAATCCAGATACGAGCAGTACTTC
NA	TRBD1	TRBJ2-4	TRBV27	CASSLGTGAPEKNIQYF	TGTGCCAGCAGTTTAGGGACAGGGGCACCGGAGAAAAACATTCAGTACTTC
few	NA	TRBJ1-1	TRBV5-4	CASTSDWGSEAFF	TGTGCCAGCACCTCGGATTGGGGCTCTGAAGCTTTCTTT
NA	NA	TRBJ2-7	TRBV27	CASSLLSPPEGRYEQYF	TGTGCCAGCAGTTTATTGTCCCCCCCTGAAGGGAGGTACGAGCAGTACTTC
NA	NA	TRBJ1-1	TRBV19	CASSIAPGVNTEAFF	TGTGCCAGTAGTATAGCCCCAGGGGTGAACACTGAAGCTTTCTTT
NA	TRBD1	TRBJ1-6	TRBV2	CASGGTGDGALHF	TGTGCCAGCGGGGGGACAGGCGATGGGGCCCTCCACTTT
NA	NA	TRBJ1-5	TRBV28	CASSSLGRGSNQPQHF	TGTGCCAGCAGTTCTTTAGGACGGGGTAGCAATCAGCCCCAGCATTTT
once	TRBD2	TRBJ2-3	TRBV7-9	CASSLWGGDVDTQYF	TGTGCCAGCAGCTTGTGGGGGGGAGATGTAGATACGCAGTATTTT
few	TRBD2	TRBJ2-3	TRBV6-4	CASSDRSPLAGGGCFSTDTQYF	TGTGCCAGCAGTGACCGTTCCCCACTAGCGGGGGGCGGGTGCTTTAGCACAGATACGCAGTATTTT
NA	NA	TRBJ2-2	TRBV5-1	CASSTQGNTGELFF	TGCGCCAGCAGCACACAGGGGAACACCGGGGAGCTGTTTTTT
NA	NA	TRBJ2-1	TRBV2	CASMGESRGHNEQFF	TGTGCCAGCATGGGCGAGAGCAGGGGACACAATGAGCAGTTCTTC
NA	NA	TRBJ1-1	TRBV28	CASRLDSLNTEAFF	TGTGCCAGCAGATTAGACAGTCTGAACACTGAAGCTTTCTTT
NA	NA	TRBJ1-6	TRBV5-1	CASSFSGQYNSPLHF	TGCGCCAGCAGCTTTAGTGGACAGTATAATTCACCCCTCCACTTT
once	TRBD2	TRBJ2-1	TRBV7-3	CASSSGTSGGAGNEQFF	TGTGCCAGCAGCTCGGGGACTAGCGGGGGGGCCGGCAATGAGCAGTTCTTC
NA	TRBD1	TRBJ1-2	TRBV28	CASSSTGTGFGYTF	TGTGCCAGCAGTTCTACCGGGACAGGGTTTGGCTACACCTTC
NA	TRBD1	TRBJ2-2	TRBV10-3	CATRGTGADGELFF	TGTGCCACCAGAGGGACAGGGGCGGACGGGGAGCTGTTTTTT
few	TRBD2	TRBJ2-7	TRBV4-2	CASSQYGTSGTYEQYF	TGTGCCAGCAGCCAATATGGGACTAGCGGGACCTACGAGCAGTACTTC
NA	TRBD1	TRBJ2-5	TRBV9	CASSRDRTQETQYF	TGTGCCAGCAGCCGGGACAGGACCCAAGAGACCCAGTACTTC
few	TRBD2	TRBJ2-5	TRBV28	CASSPGGQETQYF	TGTGCCAGCAGCCCGGGGGGGCAAGAGACCCAGTACTTC
NA	TRBD1	TRBJ1-1	TRBV5-1	CASSSGQEVMNTEAFF	TGCGCCAGCAGCTCGGGACAGGAGGTCATGAACACTGAAGCTTTCTTT